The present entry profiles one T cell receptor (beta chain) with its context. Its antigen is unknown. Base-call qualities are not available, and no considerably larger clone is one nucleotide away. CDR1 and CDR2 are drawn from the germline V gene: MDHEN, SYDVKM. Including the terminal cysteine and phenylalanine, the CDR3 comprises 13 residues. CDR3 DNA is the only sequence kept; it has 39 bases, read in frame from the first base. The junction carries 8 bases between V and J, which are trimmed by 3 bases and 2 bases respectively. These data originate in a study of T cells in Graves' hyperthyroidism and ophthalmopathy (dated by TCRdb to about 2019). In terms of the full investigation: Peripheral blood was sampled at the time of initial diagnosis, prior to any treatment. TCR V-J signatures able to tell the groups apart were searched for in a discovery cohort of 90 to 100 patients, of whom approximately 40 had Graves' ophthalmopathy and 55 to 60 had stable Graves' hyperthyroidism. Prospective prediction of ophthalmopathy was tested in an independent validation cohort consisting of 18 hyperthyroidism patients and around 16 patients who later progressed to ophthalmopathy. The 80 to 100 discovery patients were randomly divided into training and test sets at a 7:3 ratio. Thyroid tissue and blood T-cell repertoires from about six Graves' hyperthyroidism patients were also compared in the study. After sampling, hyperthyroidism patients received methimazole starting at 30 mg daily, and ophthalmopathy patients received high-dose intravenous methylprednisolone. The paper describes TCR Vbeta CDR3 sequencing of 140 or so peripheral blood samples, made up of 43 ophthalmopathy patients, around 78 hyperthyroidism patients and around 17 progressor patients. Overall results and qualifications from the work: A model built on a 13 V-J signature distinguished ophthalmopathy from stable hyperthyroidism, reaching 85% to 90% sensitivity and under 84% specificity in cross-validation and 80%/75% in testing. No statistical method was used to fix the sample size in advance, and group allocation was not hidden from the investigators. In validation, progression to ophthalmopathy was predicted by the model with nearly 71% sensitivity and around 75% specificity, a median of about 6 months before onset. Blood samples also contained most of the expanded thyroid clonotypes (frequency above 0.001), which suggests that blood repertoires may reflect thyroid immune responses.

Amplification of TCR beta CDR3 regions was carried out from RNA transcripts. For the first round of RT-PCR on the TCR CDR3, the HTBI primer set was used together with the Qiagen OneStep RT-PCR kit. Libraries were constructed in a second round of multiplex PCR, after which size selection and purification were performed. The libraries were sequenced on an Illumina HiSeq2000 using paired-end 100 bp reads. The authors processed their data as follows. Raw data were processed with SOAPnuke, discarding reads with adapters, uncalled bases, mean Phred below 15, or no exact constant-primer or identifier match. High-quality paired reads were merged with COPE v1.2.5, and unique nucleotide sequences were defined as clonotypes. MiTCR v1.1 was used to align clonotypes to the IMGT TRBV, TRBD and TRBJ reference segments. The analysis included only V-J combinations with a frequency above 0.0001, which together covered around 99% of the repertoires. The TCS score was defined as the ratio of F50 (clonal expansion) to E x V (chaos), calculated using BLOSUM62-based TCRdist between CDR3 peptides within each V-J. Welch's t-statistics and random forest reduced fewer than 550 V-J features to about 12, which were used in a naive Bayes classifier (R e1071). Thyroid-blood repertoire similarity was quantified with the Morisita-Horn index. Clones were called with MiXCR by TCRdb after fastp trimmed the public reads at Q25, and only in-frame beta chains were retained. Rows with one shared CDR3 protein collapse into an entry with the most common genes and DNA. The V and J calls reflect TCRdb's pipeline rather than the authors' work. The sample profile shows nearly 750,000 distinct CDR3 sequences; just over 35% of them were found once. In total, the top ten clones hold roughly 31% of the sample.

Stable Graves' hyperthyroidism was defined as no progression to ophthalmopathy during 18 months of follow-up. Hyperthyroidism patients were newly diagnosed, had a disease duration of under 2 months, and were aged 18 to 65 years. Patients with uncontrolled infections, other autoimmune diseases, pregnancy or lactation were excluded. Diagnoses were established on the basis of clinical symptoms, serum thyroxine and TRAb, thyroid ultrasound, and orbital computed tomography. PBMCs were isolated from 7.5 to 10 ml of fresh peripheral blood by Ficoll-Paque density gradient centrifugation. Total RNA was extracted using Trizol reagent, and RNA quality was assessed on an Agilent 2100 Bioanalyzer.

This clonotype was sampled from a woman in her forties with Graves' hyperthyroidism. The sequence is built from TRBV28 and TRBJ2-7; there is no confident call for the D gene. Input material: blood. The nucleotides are TGTGCCAGCAGTTTTCAGACCCCCTACGAGCAGTACTTC. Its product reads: CASSFQTPYEQYF.